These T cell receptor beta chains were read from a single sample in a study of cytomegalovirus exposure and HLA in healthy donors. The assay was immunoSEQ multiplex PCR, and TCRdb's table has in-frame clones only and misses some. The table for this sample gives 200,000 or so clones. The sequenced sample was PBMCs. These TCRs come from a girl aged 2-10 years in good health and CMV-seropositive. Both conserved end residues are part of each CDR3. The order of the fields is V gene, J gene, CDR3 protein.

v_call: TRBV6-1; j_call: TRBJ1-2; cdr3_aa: CASSIGTGLARGYTF
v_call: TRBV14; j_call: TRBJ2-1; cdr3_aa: CASSQEFTSGLTNEQFF
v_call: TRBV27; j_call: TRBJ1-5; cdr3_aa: CASSQRGETQPQHF
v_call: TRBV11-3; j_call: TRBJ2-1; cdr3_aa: CASSSRKTGTSGRASNEQFF
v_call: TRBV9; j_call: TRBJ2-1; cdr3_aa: CASSATGTSGRATGSYNEQFF
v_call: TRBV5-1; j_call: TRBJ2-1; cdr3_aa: CASSLQRAVYNEQFF
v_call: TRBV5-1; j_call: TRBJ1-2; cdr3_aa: CASSSAAGTGGEGYTF
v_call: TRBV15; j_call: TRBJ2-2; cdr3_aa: CATSRAQVQWGGSGELFF
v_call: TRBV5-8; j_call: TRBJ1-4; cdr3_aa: CASSLLQGNPNEKLFF
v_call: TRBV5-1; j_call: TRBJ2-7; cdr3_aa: CASSLEYSTGTGAYEQYF
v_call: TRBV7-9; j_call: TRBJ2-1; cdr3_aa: CASSLVPAGNNEQFF
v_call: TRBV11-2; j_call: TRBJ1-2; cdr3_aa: CASSLGVIGGYTF
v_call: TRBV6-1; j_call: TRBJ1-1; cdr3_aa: CASSEYGVMNTEAFF
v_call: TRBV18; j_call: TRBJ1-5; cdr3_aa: CASSGPGQGFSQPQHF
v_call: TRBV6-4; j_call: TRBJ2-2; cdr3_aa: CASSSGNTGELFF
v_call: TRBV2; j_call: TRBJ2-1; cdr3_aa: CASKDSSSYNEQFF
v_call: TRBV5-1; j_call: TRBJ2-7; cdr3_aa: CASSLGLDYEQYF
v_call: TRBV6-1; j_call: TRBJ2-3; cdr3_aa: CASTIGQVRTDTQYF
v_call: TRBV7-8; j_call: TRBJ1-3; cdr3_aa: CASSLVPGNGNTIYF
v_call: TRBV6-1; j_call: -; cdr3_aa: CASSDALLATPGYEQYF
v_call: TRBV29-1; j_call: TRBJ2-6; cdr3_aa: CSVAGANVLTF
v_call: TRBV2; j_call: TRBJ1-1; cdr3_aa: CASNGPNTEAFF
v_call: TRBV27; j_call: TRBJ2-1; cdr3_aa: CASSPSGGARNEQFF
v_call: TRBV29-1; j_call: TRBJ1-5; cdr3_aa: CSVSQGANSNQPQHF
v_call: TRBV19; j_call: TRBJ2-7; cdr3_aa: CASSNPGQDYEQYF
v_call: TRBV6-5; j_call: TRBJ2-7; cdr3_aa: CASSTSGNSYEQYF
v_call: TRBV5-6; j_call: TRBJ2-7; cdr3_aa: CASSPRFRGEQYF
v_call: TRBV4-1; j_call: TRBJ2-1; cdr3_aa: CASSQAPTGGDEQFF